This T cell receptor beta chain is drawn from a study of long-term antiretroviral therapy in people with HIV. It was version v3.0 of the immunoSEQ assay that was run at survey level. Profiled with immunoSEQ multiplex PCR; TCRdb holds only in-frame clones, not every one. The sample carries about 24,000 clones, 87% recorded once. Overall study findings and caveats: It was observed that HIV repertoires exhibited narrower CDR3 length ranges than controls.

From germline, CDR1 is SGHRS and CDR2 YFSETQ. Trimming took 2 bases from V and 6 from J; bases not matched to a gene: 4. This CDR3 spans 16 amino acids. All donors provided no fewer than one pre-ART and no fewer than two post-ART PBMC samples. Treated in the United States were all of the participants with HIV. The samples, holding roughly 0.95-10 million cryopreserved PBMC, were thawed before DNA extraction was carried out. Note on this clone: Antigen specificity is unknown.

Sequences were derived from unsorted PBMCs, sampled 1.8 years before starting antiretroviral therapy. V gene TRBV5-1 combines with J gene TRBJ2-1, with TRBD2 identical over 14 bases. The TCR sequence derives from a middle-aged man with HIV. The CDR3 protein is CASSLGLAGGSNEQFF. In DNA form, the CDR3 reads TGCGCCAGCAGCTTAGGACTAGCGGGAGGCTCCAATGAGCAGTTCTTC.